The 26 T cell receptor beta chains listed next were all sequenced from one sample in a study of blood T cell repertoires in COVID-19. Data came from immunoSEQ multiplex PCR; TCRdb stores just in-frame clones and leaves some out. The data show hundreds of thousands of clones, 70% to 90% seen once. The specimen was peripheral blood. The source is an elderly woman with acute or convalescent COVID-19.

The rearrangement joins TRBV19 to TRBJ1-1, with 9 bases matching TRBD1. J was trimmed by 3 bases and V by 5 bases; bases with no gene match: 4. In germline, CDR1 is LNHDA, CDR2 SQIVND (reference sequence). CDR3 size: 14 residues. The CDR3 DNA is TGTGCCAGTAGTCCAAGGGACAGGGACACTGAAGCTTTCTTT. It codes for CASSPRDRDTEAFF.

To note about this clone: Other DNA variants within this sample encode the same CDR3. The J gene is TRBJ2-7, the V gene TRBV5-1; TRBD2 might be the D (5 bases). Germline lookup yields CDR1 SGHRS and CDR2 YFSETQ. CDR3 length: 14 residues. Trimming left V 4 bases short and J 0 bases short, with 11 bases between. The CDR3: CASSPRRDSYEQYF. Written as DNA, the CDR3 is TGCGCCAGCAGCCCAAGACGGGACTCCTACGAGCAGTACTTC.

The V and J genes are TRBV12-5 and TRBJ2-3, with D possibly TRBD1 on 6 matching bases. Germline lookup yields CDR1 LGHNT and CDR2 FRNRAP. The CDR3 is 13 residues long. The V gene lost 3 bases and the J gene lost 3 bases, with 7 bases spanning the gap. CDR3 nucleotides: TGTGCTAGTGGTTTACAGGGAACAGATACGCAGTATTTT. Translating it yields CASGLQGTDTQYF.

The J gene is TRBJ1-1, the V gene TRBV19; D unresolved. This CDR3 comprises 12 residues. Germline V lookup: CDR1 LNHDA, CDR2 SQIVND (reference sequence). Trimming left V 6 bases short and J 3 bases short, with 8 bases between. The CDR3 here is CASSRSYTEAFF. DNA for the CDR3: TGTGCCAGTAGCCGGTCGTACACTGAAGCTTTCTTT.

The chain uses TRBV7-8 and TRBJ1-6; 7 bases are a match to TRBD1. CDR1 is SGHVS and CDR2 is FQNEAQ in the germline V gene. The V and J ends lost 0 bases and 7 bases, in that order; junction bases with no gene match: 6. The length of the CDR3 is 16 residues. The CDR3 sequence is CASSLALGQRNSPLHF. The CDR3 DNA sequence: TGTGCCAGCAGCTTAGCACTGGGACAGCGGAATTCACCCCTCCACTTT.

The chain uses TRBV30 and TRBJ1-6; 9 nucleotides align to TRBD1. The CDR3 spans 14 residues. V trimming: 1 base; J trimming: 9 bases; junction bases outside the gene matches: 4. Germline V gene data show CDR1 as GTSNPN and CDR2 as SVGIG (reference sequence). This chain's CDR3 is CAWSETGGGSPLHF. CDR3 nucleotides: TGTGCCTGGAGTGAGACAGGGGGGGGTTCACCCCTCCACTTT.

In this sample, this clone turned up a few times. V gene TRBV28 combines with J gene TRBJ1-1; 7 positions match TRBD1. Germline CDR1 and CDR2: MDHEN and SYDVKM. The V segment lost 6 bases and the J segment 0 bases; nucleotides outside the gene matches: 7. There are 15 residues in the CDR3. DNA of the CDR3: TGTGCCAGCAGCGTGCCGGGACAGATGAACACTGAAGCTTTCTTT. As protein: CASSVPGQMNTEAFF.

As DNA, the CDR3 is TGTGCCAGCAGCCAGGGACTTCAACCCTACAATGAGCAGTTCTTC. The encoded protein is CASSQGLQPYNEQFF. The chain combines TRBV7-3 with TRBJ2-1, with D tentatively TRBD2 (6 bases). V dropped 5 bases and J dropped 2 bases, with 13 bases sitting between them. The CDR3 consists of 15 residues. Germline-derived CDR1 and CDR2 are SGHTA and FQGTGA. The variable domain in full, with the rest retrieved from reference TRBV7-3 and TRBJ2-1, is GAGVSQTPSNKVTEKGKYVELRCDPISGHTALYWYRQSLGQGPEFLIYFQGTGAADDSGLPNDRFFAVRPEGSVSTLKIQRTERGDSAVYLCASSQGLQPYNEQFFGPGTRLTVL.

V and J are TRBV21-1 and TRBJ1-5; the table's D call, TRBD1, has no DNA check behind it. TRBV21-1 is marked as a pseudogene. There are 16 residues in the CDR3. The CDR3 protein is CASSKETGQSNQPQHF. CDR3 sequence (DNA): TGTGCCAGCAGCAAAGAGACAGGGCAAAGCAATCAGCCCCAGCATTTT.

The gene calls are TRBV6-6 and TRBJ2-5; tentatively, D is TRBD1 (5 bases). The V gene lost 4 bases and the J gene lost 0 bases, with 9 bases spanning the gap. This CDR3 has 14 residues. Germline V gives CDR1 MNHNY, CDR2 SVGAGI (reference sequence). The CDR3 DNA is TGTGCCAGCAGTTTAGGACAATACCAAGAGACCCAGTACTTC. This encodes CASSLGQYQETQYF.

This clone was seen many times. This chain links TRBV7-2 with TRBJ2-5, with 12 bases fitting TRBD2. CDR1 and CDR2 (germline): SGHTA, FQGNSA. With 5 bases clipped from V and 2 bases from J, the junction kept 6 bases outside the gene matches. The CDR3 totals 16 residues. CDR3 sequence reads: CASSPGGLAGQETQYF. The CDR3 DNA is TGTGCCAGCAGCCCGGGCGGACTAGCGGGACAAGAGACCCAGTACTTC.

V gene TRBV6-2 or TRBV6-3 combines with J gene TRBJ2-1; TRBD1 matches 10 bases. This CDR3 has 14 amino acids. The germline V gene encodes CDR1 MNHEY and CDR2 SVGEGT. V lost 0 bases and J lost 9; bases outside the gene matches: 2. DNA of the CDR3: TGTGCCAGCAGTTACTCAGGGACAGGGGTTGAGCAGTTCTTC. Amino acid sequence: CASSYSGTGVEQFF.

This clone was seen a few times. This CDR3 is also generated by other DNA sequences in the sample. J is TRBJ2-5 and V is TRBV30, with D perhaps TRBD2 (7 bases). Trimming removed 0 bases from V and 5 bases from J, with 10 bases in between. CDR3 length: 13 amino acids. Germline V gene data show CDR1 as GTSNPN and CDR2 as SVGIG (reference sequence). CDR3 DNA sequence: TGTGCCTGGAGTGTAGGGGGGGTCGAGACCCAGTACTTC. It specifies CAWSVGGVETQYF.

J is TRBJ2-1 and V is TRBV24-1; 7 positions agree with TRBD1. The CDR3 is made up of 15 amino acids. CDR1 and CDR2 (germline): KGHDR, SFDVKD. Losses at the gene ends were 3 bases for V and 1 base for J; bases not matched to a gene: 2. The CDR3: CATSDLTGSYNEQFF. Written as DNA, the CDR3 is TGTGCCACCAGTGATCTGACAGGGTCCTACAATGAGCAGTTCTTC.

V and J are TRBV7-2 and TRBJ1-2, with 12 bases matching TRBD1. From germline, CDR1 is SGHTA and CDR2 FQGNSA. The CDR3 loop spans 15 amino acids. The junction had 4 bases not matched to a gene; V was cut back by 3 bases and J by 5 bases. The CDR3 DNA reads TGTGCCAGCAGCTTGGGGACAGGGGGCGCATATGGCTACACCTTC. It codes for CASSLGTGGAYGYTF.

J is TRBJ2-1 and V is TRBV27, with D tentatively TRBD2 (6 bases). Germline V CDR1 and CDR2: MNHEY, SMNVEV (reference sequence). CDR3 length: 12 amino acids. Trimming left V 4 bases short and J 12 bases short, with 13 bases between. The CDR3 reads CASSSLAGRQFF. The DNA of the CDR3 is TGTGCCAGCAGTTCACTAGCCGGGAGGCAGTTCTTC.

The CDR3 sequence: CASSPSGGGYTF. The DNA of the CDR3 is TGTGCCAGCAGTCCATCAGGAGGGGGCTACACCTTC. The chain employs TRBV27 and TRBJ1-2; the D is unclear. CDR3 length equals 12 residues. Deletions cut 5 bases from V and 8 bases from J, with 12 bases between. Germline CDR1 reads MNHEY; CDR2 reads SMNVEV (reference sequence).

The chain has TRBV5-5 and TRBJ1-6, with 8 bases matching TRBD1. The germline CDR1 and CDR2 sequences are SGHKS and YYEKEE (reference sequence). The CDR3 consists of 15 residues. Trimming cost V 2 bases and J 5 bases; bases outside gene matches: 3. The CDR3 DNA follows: TGTGCCAGCAGCTTTTCAGGGGGCAATAATTCACCCCTCCACTTT. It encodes CASSFSGGNNSPLHF.

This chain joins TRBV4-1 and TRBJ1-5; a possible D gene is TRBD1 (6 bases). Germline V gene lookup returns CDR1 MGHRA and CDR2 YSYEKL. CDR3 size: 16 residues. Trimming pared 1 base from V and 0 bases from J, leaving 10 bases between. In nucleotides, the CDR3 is TGCGCCAGCAGCCAAGGTACAGGGTATAGCAATCAGCCCCAGCATTTT. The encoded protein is CASSQGTGYSNQPQHF.

In DNA form, the CDR3 reads TGTGCCAGCAGCTTTAGCGGGAGGGGGGACACCGGGGAGCTGTTTTTT. Protein product: CASSFSGRGDTGELFF. The chain employs TRBV7-3 and TRBJ2-2; 11 bases agree with TRBD2. V dropped 3 bases and J dropped 3; count of bases not matched to a gene: 3. The V gene's germline CDR1 is SGHTA and CDR2 FQGTGA. The CDR3 has 16 amino acids.

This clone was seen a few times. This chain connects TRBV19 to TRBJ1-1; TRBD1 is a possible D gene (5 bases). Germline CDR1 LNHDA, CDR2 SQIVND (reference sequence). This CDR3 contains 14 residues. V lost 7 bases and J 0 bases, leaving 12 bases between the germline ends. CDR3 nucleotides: TGTGCCAGTACTAAGGGGCGACTGAACACTGAAGCTTTCTTT. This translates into CASTKGRLNTEAFF.

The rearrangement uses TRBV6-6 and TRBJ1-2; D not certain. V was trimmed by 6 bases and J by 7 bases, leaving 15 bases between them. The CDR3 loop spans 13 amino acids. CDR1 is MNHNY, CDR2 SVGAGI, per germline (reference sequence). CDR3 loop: CASSLTEVLGYTF. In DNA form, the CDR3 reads TGTGCCAGCAGCCTCACCGAAGTACTTGGCTACACCTTC.

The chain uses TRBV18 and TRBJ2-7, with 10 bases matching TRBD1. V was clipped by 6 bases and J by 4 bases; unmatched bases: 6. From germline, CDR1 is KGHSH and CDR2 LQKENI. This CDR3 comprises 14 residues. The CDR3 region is CASSLGQGGYEQYF. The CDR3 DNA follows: TGTGCCAGCTCTCTTGGACAGGGGGGGTACGAGCAGTACTTC. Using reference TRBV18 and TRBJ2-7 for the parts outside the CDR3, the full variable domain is NAGVMQNPRHLVRRRGQEARLRCSPMKGHSHVYWYRQLPEEGLKFMVYLQKENIIDESGMPKERFSAEFPKEGPSILRIQQVVRGDSAAYFCASSLGQGGYEQYFGPGTRLTVT.

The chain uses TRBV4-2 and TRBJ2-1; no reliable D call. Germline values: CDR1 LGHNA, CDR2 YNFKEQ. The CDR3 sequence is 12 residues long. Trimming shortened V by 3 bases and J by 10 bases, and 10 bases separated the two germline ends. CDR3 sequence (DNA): TGTGCCAGCAGCCATATTAGCCGGGAGCAGTTCTTC. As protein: CASSHISREQFF.

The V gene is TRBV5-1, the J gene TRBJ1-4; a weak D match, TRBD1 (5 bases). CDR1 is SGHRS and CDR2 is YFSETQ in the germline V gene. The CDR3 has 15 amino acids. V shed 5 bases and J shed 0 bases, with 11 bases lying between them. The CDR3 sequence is CASRFQGATNEKLFF. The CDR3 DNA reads TGCGCCAGCAGATTCCAGGGTGCAACTAATGAAAAACTGTTTTTT.

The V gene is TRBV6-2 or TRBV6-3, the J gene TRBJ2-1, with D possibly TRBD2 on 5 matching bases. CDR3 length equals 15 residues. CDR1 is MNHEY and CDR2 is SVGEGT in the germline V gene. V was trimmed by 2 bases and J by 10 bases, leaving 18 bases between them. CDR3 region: CASSYQRSSVGEQFF. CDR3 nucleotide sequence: TGTGCCAGCAGTTACCAGCGGTCGTCTGTAGGGGAGCAGTTCTTC.